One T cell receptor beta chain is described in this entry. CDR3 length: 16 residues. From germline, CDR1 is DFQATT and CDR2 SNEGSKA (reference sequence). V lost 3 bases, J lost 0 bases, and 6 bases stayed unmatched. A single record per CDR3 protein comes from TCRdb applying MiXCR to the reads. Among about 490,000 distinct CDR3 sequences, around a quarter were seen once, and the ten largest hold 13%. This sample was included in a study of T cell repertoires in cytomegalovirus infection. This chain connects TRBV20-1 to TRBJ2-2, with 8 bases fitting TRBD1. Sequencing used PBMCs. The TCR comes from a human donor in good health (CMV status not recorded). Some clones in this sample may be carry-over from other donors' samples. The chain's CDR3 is CSASGPGGANTGELFF. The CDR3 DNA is TGCAGTGCTAGTGGTCCAGGGGGCGCGAACACCGGGGAGCTGTTTTTT.